This TCR beta chain was profiled in a study of T-cell memory formation after mild COVID-19. The wider study: The TCR clusters were mostly specific to one donor.

This clonotype has just a few counts. CDR1 is DFQATT, CDR2 SNEGSKA, per germline (reference sequence). This CDR3 comprises 11 residues. Trimming removed 6 bases from V and 9 bases from J, with 12 bases in between. Libraries for TCRalpha and TCRbeta carried sample barcodes and unique molecular identifiers via 5'RACE. Via MiXCR, TCRdb re-called the 5' RACE reads, giving one row per CDR3 protein. The sample contains 250,000 to 300,000 distinct CDR3 sequences, around 16% of which appear only once. Input material: PBMCs or a T cell subset sorted from them (not recorded which). The rearrangement links TRBV20-1 to TRBJ2-1, with TRBD1 as a possible D gene (6 bases). The TCR was taken from a man younger than 35 who had mild COVID-19 (a few samples of this study predate the infection). Cell type and time point are not known. Written as DNA, the CDR3 is TGCAGTGCACCACAGGGTTCTGAGCAGTTCTTC. This codes for CSAPQGSEQFF.